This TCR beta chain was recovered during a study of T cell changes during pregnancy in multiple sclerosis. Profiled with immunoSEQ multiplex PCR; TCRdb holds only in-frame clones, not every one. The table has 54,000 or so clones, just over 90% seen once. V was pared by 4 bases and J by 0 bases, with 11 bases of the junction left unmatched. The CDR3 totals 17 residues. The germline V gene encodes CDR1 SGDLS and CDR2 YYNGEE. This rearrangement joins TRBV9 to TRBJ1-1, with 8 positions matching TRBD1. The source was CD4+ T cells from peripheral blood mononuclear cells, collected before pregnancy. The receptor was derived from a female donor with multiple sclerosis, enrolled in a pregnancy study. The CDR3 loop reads CASSISGQGFLNTEAFF. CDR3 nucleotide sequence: TGTGCCAGCAGCATCTCAGGACAGGGATTTTTGAACACTGAAGCTTTCTTT.